The 17 T cell receptor beta chains below all came from one sample that was sequenced in a study of shared clonotypes between healthy human individuals. Sequenced by immunoSEQ multiplex PCR; TCRdb stores in-frame clones only, minus some. This table holds 700,000 to 950,000 clones, roughly 96% found once. Naive CD8 populations comprised CD45RO-negative cells positively selected for CCR7, excluding terminally differentiated effector memory CD45RA+ cells. Material: naive CD8+ T cells sorted from blood. The receptor source for this set is a man aged 25 to 45 in good health.

This chain joins TRBV7-9 and TRBJ2-5; TRBD1 agrees at 8 bases. The germline gives CDR1 SEHNR, CDR2 FQNEAQ (reference sequence). Trimming took 5 bases from V and 4 from J; bases not matched to a gene: 9. CDR3 length equals 15 residues. Here the CDR3 reads CASSHRTGSRETQYF. In nucleotides, the CDR3 is TGTGCCAGCAGCCACCGGACAGGGTCTCGAGAGACCCAGTACTTC. The entire variable domain, with the rest obtained from reference TRBV7-9 and TRBJ2-5, is as follows: DTGVSQNPRHKITKRGQNVTFRCDPISEHNRLYWYRQTLGQGPEFLTYFQNEAQLEKSRLLSDRFSAERPKGSFSTLEIQRTEQGDSAMYLCASSHRTGSRETQYFGPGTRLLVL.

The count of this clone is one. This rearrangement joins TRBV30 to TRBJ2-1; 13 positions match TRBD2. V lost 4 bases, J lost 8 bases, and 11 bases stayed unmatched. The germline V gene encodes CDR1 GTSNPN and CDR2 SVGIG (reference sequence). The CDR3 length is 16 residues. In DNA form, the CDR3 reads TGTGCCTGGAATTCGGGACTAGCGGGAATTTGGTATGAGCAGTTCTTC. Amino acid sequence: CAWNSGLAGIWYEQFF.

This rearrangement joins TRBV9 to TRBJ2-1; 11 nucleotides line up with TRBD2. Trimming took 4 bases from V and 3 from J; bases not matched to a gene: 9. This CDR3 is 17 amino acids long. The V gene's germline CDR1 is SGDLS and CDR2 YYNGEE. The CDR3 here is CASSISIAGGDYNEQFF. The CDR3 DNA is TGTGCCAGCAGCATCTCAATAGCGGGAGGGGACTACAATGAGCAGTTCTTC.

Points on this clone: Different DNA sequences within this sample yield the same CDR3. V gene TRBV29-1 combines with J gene TRBJ2-1, with 9 bases that match TRBD2. CDR1 SQVTM and CDR2 ANQGSEA come from the germline V gene. This CDR3 contains 16 residues. V shed 0 bases, J shed 4 bases, and the junction held 7 bases outside the gene matches. The CDR3: CSVEDGTSGRYNEQFF. DNA for the CDR3: TGCAGCGTTGAAGATGGAACTAGCGGGCGGTACAATGAGCAGTTCTTC.

The chain has TRBV10-2 and TRBJ2-5; maybe TRBD2 (5 bases). CDR3 length: 14 amino acids. Between the trimmed V and J ends, which lost 0 bases and 1 base, there was a span of 6 bases. CDR1 is WSHSY and CDR2 is SAAADI in the germline V gene. As DNA, the CDR3 is TGCGCCAGCAGTGAGTCGAGGGTCCAAGAGACCCAGTACTTC. It codes for CASSESRVQETQYF.

The CDR3 spells CASSQDPSGNGDTQYF. The CDR3 DNA reads TGCGCCAGCAGCCAAGATCCTAGCGGGAATGGAGATACGCAGTATTTT. This chain connects TRBV4-3 to TRBJ2-3; 9 nucleotides agree with TRBD2. Germline V gives CDR1 LGHNA, CDR2 YSLEER. The junction had 6 bases not matched to a gene; V was cut back by 0 bases and J by 5 bases. CDR3 length: 16 residues.

The V call is TRBV7-2, the J call TRBJ2-5; maybe TRBD2 (6 bases). CDR1 is SGHTA, CDR2 FQGNSA, per germline. This CDR3 is 13 amino acids long. V dropped 5 bases and J dropped 4 bases, with 11 bases sitting between them. The CDR3 reads CASSLWRGETQYF. The CDR3 DNA reads TGTGCCAGCAGCCTATGGAGGGGAGAGACCCAGTACTTC. Complete variable domain (other parts from reference TRBV7-2 and TRBJ2-5): GAGVSQSPSNKVTEKGKDVELRCDPISGHTALYWYRQSLGQGLEFLIYFQGNSAPDKSGLPSDRFSAERTGGSVSTLTIQRTQQEDSAVYLCASSLWRGETQYFGPGTRLLVL.

V and J are TRBV7-9 and TRBJ2-3; 11 bases line up with TRBD2. The length of the CDR3 is 14 residues. The germline V gene has CDR1 SEHNR and CDR2 FQNEAQ (reference sequence). Unmatched junction bases numbered 6, after V lost 11 bases and J lost 2 bases. CDR3 sequence reads: CADGTSGTTDTQYF. Written as DNA, the CDR3 is TGTGCCGACGGGACTAGCGGTACCACAGATACGCAGTATTTT.

V usage is TRBV7-2 and J usage is TRBJ2-1; D uncertain. Germline loops: CDR1 SGHTA, CDR2 FQGNSA. V lost 5 bases to trimming and J lost 4 bases, with 15 bases between them. This CDR3 spans 15 amino acids. The CDR3 bases are TGTGCCAGCAGCCCCTGGCCCAGTCCTTACAATGAGCAGTTCTTC. Translation gives CASSPWPSPYNEQFF.

The chain combines TRBV11-2 with TRBJ1-1, with a possible D match to TRBD1 (6 bases). The germline V and J ends were trimmed by 5 bases and 1 base, with 14 bases remaining between them. This CDR3 is built from 15 residues. Germline V lookup: CDR1 SGHAT, CDR2 FQNNGV. CDR3 sequence: CASSERDTTNTEAFF. In nucleotides, the CDR3 is TGTGCCAGCAGCGAAAGGGACACAACGAACACTGAAGCTTTCTTT.

The chain combines TRBV5-4 with TRBJ2-1; D is ambiguous. This CDR3 comprises 14 residues. CDR1 and CDR2 (germline): SGHNT, YYREEE (reference sequence). Trimming shortened V by 1 base and J by 3 bases, and 8 bases separated the two germline ends. The DNA for the CDR3 is TGTGCCAGCAGCTTGTGGGAAAGCTACAATGAGCAGTTCTTC. Translating gives CASSLWESYNEQFF.

This clone was seen more than once but under ten times. This chain connects TRBV4-3 to TRBJ1-4; tentative D call: TRBD1 (5 bases). The germline V gene has CDR1 LGHNA and CDR2 YSLEER. Trimming cost V 3 bases and J 7 bases, with 12 bases left between them. This CDR3 is built from 14 residues. In DNA form, the CDR3 reads TGCGCCAGCAGCCAGTGGGGGGGTGGTGAAAAACTGTTTTTT. Protein: CASSQWGGGEKLFF.

V gene TRBV27 combines with J gene TRBJ1-1; no clear D gene. Germline V gene sequence: CDR1 MNHEY, CDR2 SMNVEV (reference sequence). This CDR3 is built from 13 residues. Trimming pared 6 bases from V and 0 bases from J, leaving 8 bases between. The CDR3 region is CASRPWLNTEAFF. The DNA for the CDR3 is TGTGCCAGCAGGCCTTGGTTGAACACTGAAGCTTTCTTT.

The CDR3 sequence is CASSPPGASYEQYF. The DNA of the CDR3 is TGTGCCAGCAGTCCGCCCGGGGCCTCCTACGAGCAGTACTTC. The chain employs TRBV27 and TRBJ2-7; either TRBD1 or TRBD2 may fit D (5 bases each). The CDR3 sequence is 14 residues long. Trimming removed 5 bases at V and 0 bases at J, with 11 bases between. CDR1 is MNHEY and CDR2 is SMNVEV in the germline V gene (reference sequence).

With regard to this clone: A junction boundary mismatches the germline segment, possibly from a read error. The chain joins TRBV13 to TRBJ2-1; possible D gene TRBD1, 5 bases. This CDR3 region has 14 residues. The germline gives CDR1 PRHDT, CDR2 FYEKMQ (reference sequence). Here the CDR3 reads CASSLEGRSPGRVF. The DNA for the CDR3 is TGTGCCAGCAGCTTAGAAGGACGCTCCCCTGGCAGGGTCTTC.

The chain has TRBV4-1 and TRBJ1-4; no firm D call. The germline gives CDR1 MGHRA, CDR2 YSYEKL. V was clipped by 4 bases and J by 2 bases, with 11 bases between them. The CDR3 has 15 residues. Here the CDR3 DNA reads TGCGCCAGCAGCCCCACACCGGGGACTAATGAAAAACTGTTTTTT. Translation gives CASSPTPGTNEKLFF.

V is TRBV7-9 and J is TRBJ2-7, with 10 positions matching TRBD1. The CDR3 is 14 amino acids. V shed 1 base, J shed 4 bases, and the junction held 1 base outside the gene matches. Germline values: CDR1 SEHNR, CDR2 FQNEAQ (reference sequence). The CDR3 sequence is CASSLEGQGYEQYF. CDR3 sequence (DNA): TGTGCCAGCAGCTTAGAGGGACAGGGGTACGAGCAGTACTTC.